Below, 22 T cell receptor beta chains from the same sample are listed, as sequenced in a study of T-cell reconstitution after alpha-beta-depleted transplantation in children. Preparing the TCRbeta library involved the use of unique molecular identifiers. TCRdb passed the PCR reads through MiXCR, listing each CDR3 protein once. The profile covers about 870,000 distinct CDR3 sequences, with 16% appearing a single time and roughly 4.8% taken by the ten largest. Sequences were derived from PBMCs, mostly from graft donor cells, sampled 360 days after TCRalphabeta/CD19-depleted stem cell transplant. Source of these receptors: a male patient between 5 and 17 years old who had a stem cell transplant for acute lymphoblastic leukemia, so the T cells may come from the graft donor.

This clonotype occurred a few times. The chain carries TRBV7-8 and TRBJ2-3; 8 nucleotides agree with TRBD2. This CDR3 contains 16 residues. J lost 2 bases, V lost 5 bases, and 9 bases had no gene match. The germline CDR1 and CDR2 sequences are SGHVS and FQNEAQ. CDR3 sequence (DNA): TGTGCCAGCAGCAGCATAGCGGGAAGTTACACAGATACGCAGTATTTT. Translated: CASSSIAGSYTDTQYF. Supplemented by reference TRBV7-8 and TRBJ2-3, the full variable domain reads GAGVSQSPRYKVAKRGQDVALRCDPISGHVSLFWYQQALGQGPEFLTYFQNEAQLDKSGLPSDRFFAERPEGSVSTLKIQRTQQEDSAVYLCASSSIAGSYTDTQYFGPGTRLTVL.

The chain has TRBV2 and TRBJ2-1; maybe TRBD2 (5 bases). V was shortened by 8 bases and J by 9 bases, with 17 bases between the two germline ends. Germline V gene data show CDR1 as SNHLY and CDR2 as FYNNEI. CDR3 length: 13 amino acids. DNA for the CDR3: TGTGCCAGCTTCTCGTTGAGGGCTGGTGAGCAGTTCTTC. It encodes CASFSLRAGEQFF.

This chain joins TRBV29-1 and TRBJ2-2, with a tentative D call TRBD1 (5 bases). The germline gives CDR1 SQVTM, CDR2 ANQGSEA. Between the trimmed V and J ends, which lost 5 bases and 5 bases, there was a span of 12 bases. CDR3 length: 13 residues. The CDR3 spells CSVLSGWTGELFF. The CDR3 bases are TGCAGCGTTCTTTCAGGGTGGACCGGGGAGCTGTTTTTT.

The chain couples TRBV5-1 to TRBJ2-1; 7 positions match TRBD1. V lost 2 bases, J lost 5 bases, and 4 bases stayed unmatched. This CDR3 contains 14 residues. Germline CDR1 reads SGHRS; CDR2 reads YFSETQ. The CDR3 here is CASSFRQGDNEQFF. CDR3 nucleotides: TGCGCCAGCAGCTTCCGACAGGGAGACAATGAGCAGTTCTTC.

In its sample, this clonotype was seen a few times. The chain recombines TRBV5-1 with TRBJ1-1, with TRBD1 identical over 8 bases. After removal of 6 bases from V and 3 bases from J, the junction contained 1 base not matched to a gene. The CDR3 contains 12 residues. Germline CDR1 and CDR2: SGHRS and YFSETQ. CDR3 bases: TGCGCCAGCACGACAGGGGACACTGAAGCTTTCTTT. This gives the protein CASTTGDTEAFF.

The sample holds a few counts of this clonotype. V gene TRBV7-2 combines with J gene TRBJ2-7; TRBD2 matches at 13 bases. The V and J ends lost 0 bases and 5 bases, in that order; junction bases with no gene match: 7. The CDR3 is 17 amino acids. CDR1 is SGHTA, CDR2 FQGNSA, per germline. CDR3 amino acids: CASSLASGTSGTDEQYF. The CDR3 coding sequence is TGTGCCAGCAGCTTAGCCTCCGGGACTAGCGGGACAGACGAGCAGTACTTC.

This rearrangement joins TRBV4-2 to TRBJ2-7; 9 bases are shared with TRBD1. The CDR3 extends over 16 amino acids. Trimming removed 0 bases from V and 5 bases from J; junction bases left unmatched: 8. Germline CDR1 is LGHNA and CDR2 is YNFKEQ. DNA of the CDR3: TGTGCCAGCAGCCAAGACCCCGGGACAGGGCTCAACGAGCAGTACTTC. It specifies CASSQDPGTGLNEQYF.

The chain is built from TRBV5-1 and TRBJ2-7; D not certain. The V end lost 1 base, the J end lost 3 bases, and 20 bases lay between the germline ends. Germline-derived CDR1 and CDR2 are SGHRS and YFSETQ. The CDR3 totals 17 residues. The CDR3 is CASSLPLPRLRGYEQYF. The CDR3 region has the DNA TGCGCCAGCAGCTTGCCCCTTCCCAGGTTGCGAGGCTACGAGCAGTACTTC.

V and J are TRBV18 and TRBJ2-3; D not resolved. Germline loops: CDR1 KGHSH, CDR2 LQKENI. The CDR3 length is 12 residues. V shed 3 bases and J shed 6 bases, with 7 bases lying between them. The CDR3 DNA sequence: TGTGCCAGCTCACCTTATAGGGATACGCAGTATTTT. Translating it yields CASSPYRDTQYF. Full variable domain (remainder filled in from reference TRBV18 and TRBJ2-3): NAGVMQNPRHLVRRRGQEARLRCSPMKGHSHVYWYRQLPEEGLKFMVYLQKENIIDESGMPKERFSAEFPKEGPSILRIQQVVRGDSAAYFCASSPYRDTQYFGPGTRLTVL.

The gene calls are TRBV25-1 and TRBJ2-1; D is unclear. The CDR3 loop spans 15 amino acids. The V and J ends lost 0 bases and 0 bases respectively, with 6 bases between them. Per the germline V gene, CDR1 is MGHDK and CDR2 is SYGVNS. The CDR3 DNA reads TGTGCCAGCAGTGAATACAGTAGCTCCTACAATGAGCAGTTCTTC. Protein: CASSEYSSSYNEQFF.

The V and J genes are TRBV5-1 and TRBJ2-2, with D possibly TRBD1 on 6 matching bases. Trimming left V 4 bases short and J 5 bases short, with 12 bases between. The germline V gene encodes CDR1 SGHRS and CDR2 YFSETQ. The CDR3 contains 14 residues. CDR3 residues: CASSIPTGTGELFF. CDR3 sequence (DNA): TGCGCCAGCAGCATCCCAACAGGGACCGGGGAGCTGTTTTTT.

This clonotype was picked up one time. The chain joins TRBV29-1 to TRBJ2-3, with 7 nucleotides matching TRBD1. The CDR3 has 17 amino acids. The ends lost 0 bases at V and 4 bases at J; junction bases unmatched: 13. The germline V gene has CDR1 SQVTM and CDR2 ANQGSEA. CDR3 coding DNA: TGCAGCGTTGAAGAGGGGTACCGAACAGGGGCGGCAGATACGCAGTATTTT. The encoded protein is CSVEEGYRTGAADTQYF.

The chain uses TRBV6-5 and TRBJ2-5, with D hard to call. V lost 0 bases and J lost 7, with 15 bases in between. Germline lookup yields CDR1 MNHEY and CDR2 SVGAGI. This CDR3 has 15 amino acids. This chain's CDR3 is CASSYSTQLVGTQYF. The DNA of the CDR3 is TGTGCCAGCAGTTACTCGACTCAGCTCGTGGGGACCCAGTACTTC.

This clonotype was observed a handful of times. This rearrangement joins TRBV7-9 to TRBJ2-1, with TRBD2 matching 8 bases. There are 15 residues in the CDR3. V lost 0 bases to trimming and J lost 9 bases; unmatched junction nucleotides: 7. CDR1 SEHNR and CDR2 FQNEAQ come from the germline V gene (reference sequence). The CDR3 DNA sequence: TGTGCCAGCAGCTTAGCGGTCCTAGCGGGCCCTGAGCAGTTCTTC. Residues: CASSLAVLAGPEQFF.

The V call is TRBV5-1, the J call TRBJ2-5; 12 bases agree with TRBD2. The germline gives CDR1 SGHRS, CDR2 YFSETQ. This CDR3 spans 17 amino acids. V shed 0 bases and J 4 bases; nucleotides not matched to a gene: 7. CDR3: CASSLELVLAGGETQYF. In DNA, the CDR3 is TGCGCCAGCAGCTTGGAGTTGGTACTAGCGGGAGGAGAGACCCAGTACTTC.

V and J are TRBV5-1 and TRBJ1-5; 7 bases map to TRBD1. The CDR3 is 17 amino acids. With 0 bases clipped from V and 1 base from J, the junction kept 7 bases outside the gene matches. Germline V gene lookup returns CDR1 SGHRS and CDR2 YFSETQ. The CDR3 DNA sequence: TGCGCCAGCAGCTTGGGCCCACAGACAGGGAGCAATCAGCCCCAGCATTTT. Translated, it gives CASSLGPQTGSNQPQHF.

This clonotype was counted only a few times. The CDR3 does not close with the conserved phenylalanine or tryptophan, likely indicating a read error. The chain joins TRBV20-1 to TRBJ2-1; D may match TRBD1 or TRBD2 (7 bases each). Between the trimmed V and J ends, which lost 6 bases and 7 bases, there was a span of 19 bases. The CDR3 loop spans 14 amino acids. Germline lookup yields CDR1 DFQATT and CDR2 SNEGSKA (reference sequence). For the CDR3, the DNA is TGCAGTGCGGCACAGGGGAGGGGAACAAATGAGCAGTTCTCC. Residues: CSAAQGRGTNEQFS.

This clonotype has just a few counts. The V call is TRBV5-1, the J call TRBJ2-1; 11 bases are a match to TRBD2. The CDR3 extends over 16 amino acids. CDR1 and CDR2 from the germline V gene are SGHRS and YFSETQ. V lost 0 bases and J lost 7; bases outside the gene matches: 6. The CDR3 region is CASSLGTSGRWNEQFF. The CDR3 coding sequence is TGCGCCAGCAGCTTGGGAACTAGCGGGAGATGGAATGAGCAGTTCTTC.

This CDR3 reads CASSLAFKSSYEQYF. CDR3 coding DNA: TGTGCCAGCAGCTTGGCCTTCAAAAGCTCCTACGAGCAGTACTTC. The chain carries TRBV5-6 and TRBJ2-7; D gene uncertain. From germline, CDR1 is SGHDT and CDR2 YYEEEE. This CDR3 comprises 15 residues. Trimming shortened V by 0 bases and J by 0 bases, and 10 bases separated the two germline ends.

This chain uses TRBV19 with TRBJ2-2, with D unresolved. CDR3 size: 13 residues. Trimming removed 7 bases at V and 2 bases at J, with 8 bases between. Germline-derived CDR1 and CDR2 are LNHDA and SQIVND (reference sequence). The CDR3 coding sequence is TGTGCCAGTAAGGGCGGAAACACCGGGGAGCTGTTTTTT. Protein product: CASKGGNTGELFF. Variable domain in full (rest from reference TRBV19 and TRBJ2-2): DGGITQSPKYLFRKEGQNVTLSCEQNLNHDAMYWYRQDPGQGLRLIYYSQIVNDFQKGDIAEGYSVSREKKESFPLTVTSAQKNPTAFYLCASKGGNTGELFFGEGSRLTVL.

The rearrangement links TRBV5-1 to TRBJ2-7; D perhaps matches TRBD1 (5 bases). V gave up 5 bases and J gave up 5 bases, with 14 bases separating them. Germline-derived CDR1 and CDR2 are SGHRS and YFSETQ. This CDR3 is built from 13 residues. CDR3 bases: TGCGCCAGCAGTTTCGCAAGGGGCCACGAGCAGTACTTC. Its protein product is CASSFARGHEQYF.

V and J are TRBV5-1 and TRBJ2-7; D perhaps matches TRBD1 (6 bases). V was cut by 4 bases and J by 4 bases, with 18 bases left in between. CDR1 SGHRS and CDR2 YFSETQ come from the germline V gene. The CDR3 spans 15 residues. CDR3 DNA: TGCGCCAGCAGCAAAGGACAGATTGGGGCGTACGAGCAGTACTTC. Amino acids: CASSKGQIGAYEQYF.